This T cell receptor beta chain was recovered during a study of PD-L1 blockade in urothelial cancer. About the research overall: Each patient had 0 to 3 earlier chemotherapy regimens. After treatment start, blood was analyzed at 3 weeks (second dose) and at 6 weeks. Across blood samples, T cells had a median count of roughly 140,000. Findings and limits, study-wide: Pretreatment TCR clonality in blood under the median foretold superior survival.

Per the germline V gene, CDR1 is SGHTA and CDR2 is FQGNSA. The trim removed 5 bases at V and 0 bases at J, leaving 6 bases unmatched. This CDR3 spans 16 amino acids. The data were produced by immunoSEQ multiplex PCR, yet TCRdb's version contains in-frame clones alone and is incomplete. In the table there are roughly 74,000 clones, roughly nine tenths of which are singletons. A remark on this clone: As yet, its antigen is unknown.

This chain joins TRBV7-2 and TRBJ1-4; TRBD1 matches at 7 bases. The source material was PBMCs, sampled around atezolizumab (anti-PD-L1) treatment. This clonotype was obtained from a woman in her 70s with urothelial cancer. The chain's CDR3 is CASSEDRTATNEKLFF. The CDR3, as DNA: TGTGCCAGCAGCGAGGACAGGACTGCAACTAATGAAAAACTGTTTTTT.